The 5 T cell receptor beta chains in this list originate from one sample, sequenced in a study of shared clonotypes between healthy human individuals. TCRdb keeps only in-frame clones here, not all; method: immunoSEQ multiplex PCR. The sample lists 1,100,000 or so clones, 75% to 80% occurring once. Sequenced: memory CD4+ T cells from PBMCs. As for subset: CD45RA-negative fraction. All receptors derive from a man between 18 and 35 years old in good health. Some clones in this sample may be carry-over from other donors' samples.

J is TRBJ2-2 and V is TRBV14; D is uncertain. V was shortened by 0 bases and J by 1 base, with 3 bases between the two germline ends. The germline V gene has CDR1 SGHDN and CDR2 FVKESK. This CDR3 spans 14 amino acids. CDR3 amino acids: CASSQDWNTGELFF. The CDR3 DNA reads as TGTGCCAGCAGCCAAGACTGGAACACCGGGGAGCTGTTTTTT.

The chain joins TRBV5-1 to TRBJ2-2; D gene uncertain. The CDR3 covers 12 residues. CDR1 and CDR2 from the germline V gene are SGHRS and YFSETQ. Between the trimmed V and J ends, which lost 4 bases and 8 bases, there was a span of 9 bases. The CDR3, as DNA: TGCGCCAGCAGCCCCGAGGTGGGGGAGCTGTTTTTT. It encodes CASSPEVGELFF. The full variable domain, in which reference TRBV5-1 and TRBJ2-2 provide the parts outside the CDR3, is KAGVTQTPRYLIKTRGQQVTLSCSPISGHRSVSWYQQTPGQGLQFLFEYFSETQRNKGNFPGRFSGRQFSNSRSEMNVSTLELGDSALYLCASSPEVGELFFGEGSRLTVL.

Regarding this clone: Other DNA sequences from this sample encode an identical CDR3 as well. This chain joins TRBV28 and TRBJ1-5; possible D gene TRBD1, 6 bases. The CDR3 is 12 residues long. Germline assignment: CDR1 MDHEN and CDR2 SYDVKM. The germline V and J ends were trimmed by 3 bases and 7 bases, with 7 bases remaining between them. The CDR3 DNA is TGTGCCAGCAGTTTCGGGGGCCAGCCCCAGCATTTT. This translates into CASSFGGQPQHF.

This sequence joins TRBV19 and TRBJ2-5, with TRBD1 matching over 11 bases. The CDR3 covers 16 residues. Trimming cost V 1 base and J 4 bases; bases outside gene matches: 5. Germline values: CDR1 LNHDA, CDR2 SQIVND (reference sequence). DNA of the CDR3: TGTGCCAGTAGTATAGGGACAGGGGGCATCGGAGAGACCCAGTACTTC. This translates into CASSIGTGGIGETQYF.

The chain employs TRBV28 and TRBJ2-3; TRBD2 matches 7 bases. The V gene's germline CDR1 is MDHEN and CDR2 SYDVKM. The J segment lost 6 bases and the V segment lost 6 bases, leaving 0 bases of the junction unmatched. The CDR3 loop spans 11 amino acids. CDR3 region: CASRREDTQYF. CDR3 bases: TGTGCCAGCAGGCGGGAGGATACGCAGTATTTT. Full variable domain (remainder filled in from reference TRBV28 and TRBJ2-3): DVKVTQSSRYLVKRTGEKVFLECVQDMDHENMFWYRQDPGLGLRLIYFSYDVKMKEKGDIPEGYSVSREKKERFSLILESASTNQTSMYLCASRREDTQYFGPGTRLTVL.